One and the same sample provided the 10 T cell receptor beta chains below, sequenced in a study of T cell changes during pregnancy in multiple sclerosis. The data were produced by immunoSEQ multiplex PCR, yet TCRdb's version contains in-frame clones alone and is incomplete. The profile shows fewer than 25,000 clones, approximately 86% of them singletons. The input for sequencing was CD4+ T cells from peripheral blood mononuclear cells, taken in the second trimester of pregnancy. Receptors were obtained from a female donor in good health, enrolled as a control in a pregnancy study.

The rearrangement links TRBV9 to TRBJ2-7; D not certain. The CDR3 consists of 12 residues. Trimming took 4 bases from V and 2 from J, leaving 7 bases between them. The V gene's germline CDR1 is SGDLS and CDR2 YYNGEE. CDR3 region: CASSRQPYEQYF. As DNA, the CDR3 is TGTGCCAGCAGCCGACAACCCTACGAGCAGTACTTC.

V is TRBV27 and J is TRBJ1-2; a weak D match, TRBD1 (5 bases). Trimming took 2 bases from V and 7 from J, leaving 23 bases between them. There are 17 residues in the CDR3. Germline V CDR1 and CDR2: MNHEY, SMNVEV (reference sequence). The chain's CDR3 is CASSLDSSGRGTGGYTF. DNA for the CDR3: TGTGCCAGCAGTTTAGACTCCTCAGGGCGGGGGACGGGTGGCTACACCTTC.

This chain connects TRBV7-9 to TRBJ1-5, with D possibly TRBD1 on 6 matching bases. Per the germline V gene, CDR1 is SEHNR and CDR2 is FQNEAQ (reference sequence). The ends were cut back, 2 bases at V and 2 bases at J, with 13 bases in the middle. The CDR3 sequence is 16 residues long. The CDR3 loop reads CASSLSTGIGNQPQHF. The DNA for the CDR3 is TGTGCCAGCAGCTTATCGACAGGCATTGGCAATCAGCCCCAGCATTTT.

The rearrangement links TRBV10-3 to TRBJ2-1, with 9 bases fitting TRBD2. CDR1 ENHRY and CDR2 SYGVKD come from the germline V gene. V lost 6 bases, J lost 8 bases, and 11 bases stayed unmatched. The CDR3 totals 15 residues. The CDR3 DNA reads TGTGCCATCAGGCGGGACTCAGCGGGAGGTGATGAGCAGTTCTTC. Its protein product is CAIRRDSAGGDEQFF.

This clone was seen only once. This rearrangement joins TRBV27 to TRBJ2-5; no reliable D call. The CDR3 covers 14 residues. CDR1 is MNHEY and CDR2 is SMNVEV in the germline V gene (reference sequence). V was shortened by 3 bases and J by 2 bases, with 10 bases between the two germline ends. CDR3: CASSFSWAQETQYF. CDR3 nucleotide sequence: TGTGCCAGCAGTTTCTCATGGGCACAAGAGACCCAGTACTTC.

The chain has TRBV12-5 and TRBJ1-2; TRBD1 matches at 10 bases. CDR1 and CDR2 (germline): LGHNT, FRNRAP. This CDR3 is built from 13 residues. V gave up 4 bases and J gave up 4 bases; unmatched junction bases: 0. In nucleotides, the CDR3 is TGTGCTAGTGGTTGGGACAGGGGCTATGGCTACACCTTC. Residues: CASGWDRGYGYTF.

The gene calls are TRBV11-1 and TRBJ2-3; 10 bases match TRBD2. Per the germline V gene, CDR1 is SGHAT and CDR2 is FQDESV (reference sequence). The trim removed 4 bases at V and 7 bases at J, leaving 11 bases unmatched. This CDR3 is built from 16 residues. CDR3 DNA sequence: TGTGCCAGCAGCTCCCAGACTAGCGGGCGCCCGTATACGCAGTATTTT. Protein product: CASSSQTSGRPYTQYF.

The chain has TRBV2 and TRBJ2-7; the match to TRBD1 covers 10 bases. Losses at the gene ends were 10 bases for V and 2 bases for J; bases not matched to a gene: 5. The CDR3 consists of 13 residues. Per germline, CDR1 SNHLY and CDR2 FYNNEI. The CDR3 protein is CAKNGQGAYEQYF. CDR3 bases: TGTGCCAAGAACGGACAGGGGGCCTACGAGCAGTACTTC.

The chain combines TRBV7-2 with TRBJ2-3, with 9 bases matching TRBD2. The CDR3 has 16 residues. J was trimmed by 5 bases and V by 2 bases; bases with no gene match: 8. CDR1 and CDR2 from the germline V gene are SGHTA and FQGNSA. CDR3 sequence: CASSLSGGGARDTQYF. As DNA, the CDR3 is TGTGCCAGCAGCTTATCCGGCGGGGGGGCCCGAGATACGCAGTATTTT.

The genes are TRBV6-6 and TRBJ1-4; 7 positions match TRBD1. V shed 2 bases and J 17 bases; nucleotides not matched to a gene: 11. CDR3 size: 13 residues. Germline-derived CDR1 and CDR2 are MNHNY and SVGAGI (reference sequence). CDR3 loop: CASSYRTGQSTFF. CDR3 DNA sequence: TGTGCCAGCAGTTACCGTACGGGACAGAGTACTTTTTTT.